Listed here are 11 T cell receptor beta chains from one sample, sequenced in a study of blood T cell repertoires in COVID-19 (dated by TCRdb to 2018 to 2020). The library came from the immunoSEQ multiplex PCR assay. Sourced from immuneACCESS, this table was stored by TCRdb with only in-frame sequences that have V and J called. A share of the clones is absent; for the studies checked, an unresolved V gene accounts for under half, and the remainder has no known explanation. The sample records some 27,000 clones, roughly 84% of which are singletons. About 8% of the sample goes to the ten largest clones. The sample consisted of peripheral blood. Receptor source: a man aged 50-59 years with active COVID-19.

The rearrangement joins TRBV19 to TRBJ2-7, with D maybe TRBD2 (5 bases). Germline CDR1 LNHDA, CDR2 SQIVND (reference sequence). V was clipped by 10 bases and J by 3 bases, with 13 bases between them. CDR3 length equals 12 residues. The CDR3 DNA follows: TGTGCCACCGGGGTAGTAGGCTACGAGCAGTACTTC. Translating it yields CATGVVGYEQYF.

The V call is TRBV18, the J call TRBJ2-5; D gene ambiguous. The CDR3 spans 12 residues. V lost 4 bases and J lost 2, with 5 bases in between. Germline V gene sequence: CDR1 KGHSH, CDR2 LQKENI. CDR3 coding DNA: TGTGCCAGCTCACAAGAGCAAGAGACCCAGTACTTC. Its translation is CASSQEQETQYF.

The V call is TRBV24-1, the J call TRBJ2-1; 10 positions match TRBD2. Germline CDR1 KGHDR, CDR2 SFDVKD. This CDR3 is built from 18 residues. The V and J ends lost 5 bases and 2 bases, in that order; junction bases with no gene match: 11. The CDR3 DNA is TGTGCCACCAGTGTTATAGCGGGAGGTGAGCAGACCTACAATGAGCAGTTCTTC. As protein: CATSVIAGGEQTYNEQFF.

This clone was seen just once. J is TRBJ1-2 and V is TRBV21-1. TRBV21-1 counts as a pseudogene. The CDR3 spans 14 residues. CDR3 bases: TGTGCCACCGAATGGGGAGGGGCGAACTATGGCTACACCTTC. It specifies CATEWGGANYGYTF.

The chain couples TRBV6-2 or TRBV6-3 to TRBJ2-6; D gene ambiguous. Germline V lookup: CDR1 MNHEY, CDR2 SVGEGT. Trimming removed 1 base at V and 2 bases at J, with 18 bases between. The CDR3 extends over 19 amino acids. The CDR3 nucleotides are TGTGCCAGCAGTTACTACTTCAGGTCTTCCACCACTGGGGCCAACGTCCTGACTTTC. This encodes CASSYYFRSSTTGANVLTF.

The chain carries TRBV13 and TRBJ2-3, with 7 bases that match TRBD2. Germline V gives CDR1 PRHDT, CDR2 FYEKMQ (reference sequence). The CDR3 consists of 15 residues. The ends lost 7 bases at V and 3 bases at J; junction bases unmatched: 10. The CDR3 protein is CASTSGLAATDTQYF. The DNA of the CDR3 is TGTGCCAGCACAAGCGGGCTAGCGGCTACAGATACGCAGTATTTT.

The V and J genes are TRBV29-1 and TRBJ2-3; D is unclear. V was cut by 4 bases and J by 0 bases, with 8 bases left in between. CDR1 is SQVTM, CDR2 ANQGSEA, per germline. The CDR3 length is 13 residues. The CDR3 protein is CSVVRHSTDTQYF. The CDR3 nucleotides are TGCAGCGTTGTGCGGCATAGCACAGATACGCAGTATTTT.

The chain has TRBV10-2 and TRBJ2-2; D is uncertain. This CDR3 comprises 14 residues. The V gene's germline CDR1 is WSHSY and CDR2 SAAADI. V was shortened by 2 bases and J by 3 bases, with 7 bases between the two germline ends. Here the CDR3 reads CASSEIADTGELFF. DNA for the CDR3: TGCGCCAGCAGTGAGATTGCGGACACCGGGGAGCTGTTTTTT.

The CDR3 spells CASPMVDKQFSTDTQYF. The CDR3, as DNA: TGCGCCAGCCCTATGGTGGATAAACAGTTTAGCACAGATACGCAGTATTTT. V usage is TRBV4-3 and J usage is TRBJ2-3; the D is unclear. Germline loops: CDR1 LGHNA, CDR2 YSLEER. V dropped 8 bases and J dropped 0 bases, with 21 bases sitting between them. This CDR3 is 17 amino acids long.

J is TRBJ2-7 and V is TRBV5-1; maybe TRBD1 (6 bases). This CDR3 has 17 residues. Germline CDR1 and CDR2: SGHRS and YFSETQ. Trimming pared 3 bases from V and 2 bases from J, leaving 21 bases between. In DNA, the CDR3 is TGCGCCAGCAGCTCCGGGACACAGAGGGACGGGCCCTACGAGCAGTACTTC. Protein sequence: CASSSGTQRDGPYEQYF.

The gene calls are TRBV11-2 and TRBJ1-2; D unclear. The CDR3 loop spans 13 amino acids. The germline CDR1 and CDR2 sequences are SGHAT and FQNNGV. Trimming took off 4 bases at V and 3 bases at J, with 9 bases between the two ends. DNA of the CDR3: TGTGCCAGCAGCTCCCGGGAATACTATGGCTACACCTTC. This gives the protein CASSSREYYGYTF. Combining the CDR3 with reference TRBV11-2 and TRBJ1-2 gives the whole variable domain EAGVAQSPRYKIIEKRQSVAFWCNPISGHATLYWYQQILGQGPKLLIQFQNNGVVDDSQLPKDRFSAERLKGVDSTLKIQPAKLEDSAVYLCASSSREYYGYTFGSGTRLTVV.